The following is a TCR beta chain sequence with its context. This clonotype was counted ten times or more. Which antigen it targets is not known. No base quality values were provided; no much bigger clone lies one nucleotide off. The source of the sample is a study of identical twins' blood T cells (dated by TCRdb to the early 2010s). Concerning the study at large: The approximately 12 libraries, six for the alpha chain and six for the beta chain, together yielded approximately 48 million Illumina reads. TCR alpha and beta chain repertoires of three pairs of monozygous twins were compared using next-generation sequencing to assess genetic influence on repertoire formation. Beyond this particular receptor, the publication reports: Because the twins were raised together, environmental influences could not be ruled out as an explanation for the similarity between twins. The number of shared CDR3 clonotypes between two donors was mainly determined by the product of their cloneset sizes, and twins did not clearly deviate from this trend. The study stated that the proposed role of the TCRalpha J segment in MHC recognition during thymic selection needs to be validated by independent studies. Among the most abundant TCRbeta clonotypes, each donor shared more CDR3 sequences with her twin than with unrelated donors. Twin pairs were reported to be markedly more alike in V gene usage than unrelated donors were, even when looking at non-selected out-of-frame TCRbeta clonotypes.

V is pared back by 3 bases and J by 4 bases, with 6 bases lying between the germline termini. Its CDR3 holds 12 amino acids, cysteine through phenylalanine. This entry keeps only the CDR3 DNA: 36 bases, framed from base 1. As encoded in the germline V gene, CDR1 is MDHEN while CDR2 is SYDVKM. The receptor library was made with 5' RACE. Sequenced using an Illumina Genome Analyzer IIx. RNA-based TCR cDNA libraries were prepared by a previously described protocol with several modifications. To prevent cross-contamination, sample-specific barcodes were introduced on both ends of each TCR cDNA library during cDNA synthesis and amplification. Processing in the source paper ran as follows. Between about 95,000 and nearly 500,000 clonotypes were identified per individual, and about 2 to 3.6 million CDR3-containing reads were obtained per library. After reads with improper barcode index combinations were thrown out, a cloneset for each library was built using the MiTCR software. During the assembly of CDR3 clonotypes by MiTCR, low-quality reads were filtered or rescued and PCR and sequencing errors were corrected. Artificial out-of-frame clonotypes were removed by being mapped to in-frame sequences, with one indel in the CDR3 allowed. Similarity in V and J gene usage between donors was calculated as the Jensen-Shannon divergence divided by the mean entropy. TCRdb reworked the public reads: Q25 trimming with fastp, MiXCR clone assembly, productive beta chains retained. Rows matching on CDR3 protein sequence are summarized as one entry with the most common DNA and genes. V and J calls and clone size were set by TCRdb, not the authors. The sample table lists 400,000 or so distinct CDR3 sequences, around 30% of them with a count of one. The ten largest clonotypes hold approximately 6.6% of the sample.

The donors were six healthy women who made up three monozygous twin pairs. All three twin pairs had been reared together, and it was thought likely that the same infectious agents and vaccines had been met by these twin pairs. TCR cDNA libraries were prepared from RNA that had been isolated from peripheral blood mononuclear cells. Sequenced input: PBMCs. The chain uses TRBV28 and TRBJ1-2; no D gene is confidently identified. The clonotype was recovered from a woman between 18 and 55 years old in good health. The DNA is as follows: TGTGCCAGCAGTTTTCAGGCCTATGGCTACACCTTC. Its coded protein is CASSFQAYGYTF.